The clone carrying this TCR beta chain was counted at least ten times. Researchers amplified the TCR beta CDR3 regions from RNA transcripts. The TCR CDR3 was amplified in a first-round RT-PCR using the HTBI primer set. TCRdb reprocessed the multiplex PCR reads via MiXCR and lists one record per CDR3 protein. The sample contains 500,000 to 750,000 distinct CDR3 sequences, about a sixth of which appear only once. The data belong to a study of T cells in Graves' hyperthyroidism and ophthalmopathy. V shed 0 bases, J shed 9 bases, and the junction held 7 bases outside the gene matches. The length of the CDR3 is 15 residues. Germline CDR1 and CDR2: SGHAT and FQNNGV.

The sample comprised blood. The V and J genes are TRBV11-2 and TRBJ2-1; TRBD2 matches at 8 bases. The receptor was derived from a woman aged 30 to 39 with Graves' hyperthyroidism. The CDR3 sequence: CASSLESGTRGEQFF. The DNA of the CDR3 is TGTGCCAGCAGCTTAGAATCCGGGACTAGGGGTGAGCAGTTCTTC.